The TCR beta chain under discussion was sequenced for a study of siplizumab effects on memory and regulatory T cells. Trimming took off 3 bases at V and 5 bases at J, with 10 bases between the two ends. Per the germline V gene, CDR1 is SQVTM and CDR2 is ANQGSEA. The CDR3 is made up of 12 amino acids. Each sample contributed approximately 96,000 TCR templates to the assay. Sequencing was performed with immunoSEQ multiplex PCR; in TCRdb, only in-frame clones are kept and a portion is missing. The sample has some 81,000 clones; roughly 94% are singletons. Of note for this clone: As yet, its antigen is unknown. Distinct nucleotide sequences in the sample also encode this CDR3.

Whole-study findings and limits: Tregs proliferating in siplizumab cultures lacked confirmation of their suppressive function. It was not possible to assign a naive or memory phenotype to roughly 80-96% of proliferating CD4+ or CD8+ clones. Alloreactive sequences that could be traced to unstimulated CD4+ memory cells showed a significant reduction under siplizumab.

Input material: CD8+ T cells sorted from blood. The TCR was taken from a human donor in good health. This chain connects TRBV29-1 to TRBJ1-1, with D perhaps matching TRBD1 (6 bases). CDR3 DNA sequence: TGCAGCGTTGAGACAGGCCGGACTGAAGCTTTCTTT. Translation: CSVETGRTEAFF.